This T cell receptor beta chain was captured by sequencing in a study of post-analysis software for immune sequencing data. Incorporated into the TCR beta cDNA libraries were unique molecular identifiers, which served to reduce PCR and sequencing biases. When about 1 to 11 million T cells were used, they gave 500,000 or so cDNA molecules. TCRdb called the PCR reads again in MiXCR, with one record for every CDR3 protein. Of 750,000 to 900,000 distinct CDR3 sequences in the sample, 46% were seen once. Trimming shortened V by 7 bases and J by 10 bases, and 22 bases separated the two germline ends. The germline gives CDR1 MNHNY, CDR2 SVGAGI (reference sequence). This CDR3 has 14 amino acids. As regards this clonotype: As yet, its antigen is unknown.

Overall study results and limits: Included in a set of 5 or 6 TRBV segments more frequent in patients than controls were TRBV5-6, TRBV5-1 and TRBV20-1.

Sequenced input: blood. The chain joins TRBV6-6 to TRBJ1-1, with D unclear. The origin of this receptor is a girl aged 10 to 17 with multiple sclerosis. CDR3 sequence reads: CASIQPFGGSRAFF. The CDR3 region has the DNA TGTGCCAGCATTCAACCATTCGGAGGGAGCAGAGCTTTCTTT.